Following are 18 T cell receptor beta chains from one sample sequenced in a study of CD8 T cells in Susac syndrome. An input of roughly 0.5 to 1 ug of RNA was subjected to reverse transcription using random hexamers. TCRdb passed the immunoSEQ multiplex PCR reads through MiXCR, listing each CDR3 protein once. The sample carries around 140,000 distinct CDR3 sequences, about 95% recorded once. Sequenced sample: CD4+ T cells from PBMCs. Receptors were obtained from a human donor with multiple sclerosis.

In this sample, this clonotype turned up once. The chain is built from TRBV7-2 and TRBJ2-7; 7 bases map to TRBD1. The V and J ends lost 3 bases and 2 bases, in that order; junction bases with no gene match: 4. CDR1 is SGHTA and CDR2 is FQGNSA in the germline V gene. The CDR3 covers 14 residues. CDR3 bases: TGTGCCAGCAGCTTCGCGACAGGGCCCTACGAGCAGTACTTC. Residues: CASSFATGPYEQYF.

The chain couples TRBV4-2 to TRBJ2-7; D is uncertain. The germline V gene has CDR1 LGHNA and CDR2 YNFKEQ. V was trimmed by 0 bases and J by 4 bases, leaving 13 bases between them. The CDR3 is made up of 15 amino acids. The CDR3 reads CASSQDPGSQYEQYF. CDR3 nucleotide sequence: TGTGCCAGCAGCCAAGATCCGGGCAGCCAGTACGAGCAGTACTTC.

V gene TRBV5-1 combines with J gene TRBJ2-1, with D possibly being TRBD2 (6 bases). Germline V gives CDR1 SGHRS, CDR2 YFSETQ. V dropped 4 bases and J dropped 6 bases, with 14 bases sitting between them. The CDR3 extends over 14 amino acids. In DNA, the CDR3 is TGCGCCAGCAGCGCGGGACTTCTCCCCAATGAGCAGTTCTTC. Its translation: CASSAGLLPNEQFF.

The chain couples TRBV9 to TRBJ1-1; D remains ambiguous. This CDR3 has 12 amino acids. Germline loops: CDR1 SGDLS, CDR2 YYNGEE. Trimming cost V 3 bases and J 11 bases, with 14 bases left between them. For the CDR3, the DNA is TGTGCCAGCAGCGGACGGACGGTTGAGGCTTTCTTT. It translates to CASSGRTVEAFF. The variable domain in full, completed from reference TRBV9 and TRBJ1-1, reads DSGVTQTPKHLITATGQRVTLRCSPRSGDLSVYWYQQSLDQGLQFLIQYYNGEERAKGNILERFSAQQFPDLHSELNLSSLELGDSALYFCASSGRTVEAFFGQGTRLTVV.

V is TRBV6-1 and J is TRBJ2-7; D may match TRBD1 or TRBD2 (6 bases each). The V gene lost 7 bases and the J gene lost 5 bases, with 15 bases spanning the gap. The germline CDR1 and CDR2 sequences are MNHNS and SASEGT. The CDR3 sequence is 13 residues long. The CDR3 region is CASMGQGRNEQYF. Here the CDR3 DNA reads TGTGCCAGCATGGGGCAGGGGAGGAACGAGCAGTACTTC.

The CDR3, as DNA: TGTGCCTGGGGACAGTCGGCGAGGGGTGAGCAGTTCTTC. Translation gives CAWGQSARGEQFF. The V and J genes are TRBV30 and TRBJ2-1; maybe TRBD1 (6 bases). Germline V gene data show CDR1 as GTSNPN and CDR2 as SVGIG (reference sequence). The CDR3 has 13 residues. V was shortened by 5 bases and J by 9 bases, with 17 bases between the two germline ends.

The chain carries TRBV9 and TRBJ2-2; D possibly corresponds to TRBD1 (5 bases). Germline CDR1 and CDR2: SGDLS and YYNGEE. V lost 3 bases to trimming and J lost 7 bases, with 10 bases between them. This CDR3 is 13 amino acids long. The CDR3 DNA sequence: TGTGCCAGCAGCGAGGGGTATGGCGGGGAGCTGTTTTTT. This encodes CASSEGYGGELFF.

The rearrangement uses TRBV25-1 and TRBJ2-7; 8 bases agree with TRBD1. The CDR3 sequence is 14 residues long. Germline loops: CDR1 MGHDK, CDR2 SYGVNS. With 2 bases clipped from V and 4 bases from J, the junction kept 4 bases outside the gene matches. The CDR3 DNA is TGTGCCAGCAGTGAAAGGCAGGGGGCATACGAGCAGTACTTC. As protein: CASSERQGAYEQYF.

CDR3 nucleotides: TGCAGCGTTGAAGCCTCAAGGTTGGGGGAAAACATTCAGTACTTC. Translation gives CSVEASRLGENIQYF. The rearrangement joins TRBV29-1 to TRBJ2-4; D may correspond to TRBD1 or TRBD2 (5 bases each). The V end was cut by 1 base, the J end by 5 bases, with 15 bases between. The CDR3 runs to 15 residues. The germline CDR1 and CDR2 sequences are SQVTM and ANQGSEA.

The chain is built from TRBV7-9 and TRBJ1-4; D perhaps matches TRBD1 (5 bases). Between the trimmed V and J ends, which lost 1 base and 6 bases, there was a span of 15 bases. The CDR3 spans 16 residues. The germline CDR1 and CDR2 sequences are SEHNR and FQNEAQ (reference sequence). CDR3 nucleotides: TGTGCCAGCAGCTTAGTGGCCGGGGCGCAGGATGAAAAACTGTTTTTT. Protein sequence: CASSLVAGAQDEKLFF.

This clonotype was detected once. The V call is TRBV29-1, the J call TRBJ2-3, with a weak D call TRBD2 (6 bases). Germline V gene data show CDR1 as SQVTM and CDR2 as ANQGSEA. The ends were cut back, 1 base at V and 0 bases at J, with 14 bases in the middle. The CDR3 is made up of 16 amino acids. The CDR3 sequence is CSVEGLFGGSTDTQYF. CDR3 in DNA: TGCAGCGTTGAAGGGCTATTCGGGGGTAGCACAGATACGCAGTATTTT.

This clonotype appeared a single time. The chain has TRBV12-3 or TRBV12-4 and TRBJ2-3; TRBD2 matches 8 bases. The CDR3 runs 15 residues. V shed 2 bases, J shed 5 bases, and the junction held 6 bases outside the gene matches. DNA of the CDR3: TGTGCCAGCAGTTTAAGGGGCGGGGGGCTAGATACGCAGTATTTT. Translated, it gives CASSLRGGGLDTQYF.

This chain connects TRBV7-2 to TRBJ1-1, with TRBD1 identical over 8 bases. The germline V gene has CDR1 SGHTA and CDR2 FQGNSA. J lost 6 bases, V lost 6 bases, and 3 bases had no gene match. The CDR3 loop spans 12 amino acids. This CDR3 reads CASRAGGPEAFF. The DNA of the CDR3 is TGTGCCAGCAGGGCAGGGGGCCCTGAAGCTTTCTTT.

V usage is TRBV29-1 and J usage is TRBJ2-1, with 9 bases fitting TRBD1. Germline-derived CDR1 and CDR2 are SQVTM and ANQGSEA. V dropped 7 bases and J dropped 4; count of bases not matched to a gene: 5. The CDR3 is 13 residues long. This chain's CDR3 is CSGRGQGYNEQFF. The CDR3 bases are TGCAGCGGGAGGGGACAGGGTTACAATGAGCAGTTCTTC.

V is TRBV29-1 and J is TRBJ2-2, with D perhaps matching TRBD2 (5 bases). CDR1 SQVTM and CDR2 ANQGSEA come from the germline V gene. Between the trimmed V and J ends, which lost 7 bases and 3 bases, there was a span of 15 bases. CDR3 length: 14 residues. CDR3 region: CSAQTGTYTGELFF. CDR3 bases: TGCAGCGCCCAGACGGGAACTTACACCGGGGAGCTGTTTTTT.

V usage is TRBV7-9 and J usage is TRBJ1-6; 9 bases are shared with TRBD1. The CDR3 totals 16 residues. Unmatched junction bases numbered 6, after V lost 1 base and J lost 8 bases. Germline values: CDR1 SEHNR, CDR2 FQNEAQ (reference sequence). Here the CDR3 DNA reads TGTGCCAGCAGCTTAGTTCAGGGACAGGGCGATTCACCCCTCCACTTT. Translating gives CASSLVQGQGDSPLHF.

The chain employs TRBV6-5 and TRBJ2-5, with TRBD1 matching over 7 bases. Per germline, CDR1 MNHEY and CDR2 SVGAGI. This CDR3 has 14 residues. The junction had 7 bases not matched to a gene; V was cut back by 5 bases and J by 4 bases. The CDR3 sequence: CASSVQTGTETQYF. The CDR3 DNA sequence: TGTGCCAGCAGTGTACAGACAGGGACAGAGACCCAGTACTTC.

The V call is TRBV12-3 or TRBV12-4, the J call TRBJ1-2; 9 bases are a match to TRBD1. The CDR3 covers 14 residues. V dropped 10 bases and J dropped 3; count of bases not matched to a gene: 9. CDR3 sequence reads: CATSPGQGYYGYTF. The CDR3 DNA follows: TGTGCCACCTCTCCTGGACAGGGGTACTATGGCTACACCTTC.